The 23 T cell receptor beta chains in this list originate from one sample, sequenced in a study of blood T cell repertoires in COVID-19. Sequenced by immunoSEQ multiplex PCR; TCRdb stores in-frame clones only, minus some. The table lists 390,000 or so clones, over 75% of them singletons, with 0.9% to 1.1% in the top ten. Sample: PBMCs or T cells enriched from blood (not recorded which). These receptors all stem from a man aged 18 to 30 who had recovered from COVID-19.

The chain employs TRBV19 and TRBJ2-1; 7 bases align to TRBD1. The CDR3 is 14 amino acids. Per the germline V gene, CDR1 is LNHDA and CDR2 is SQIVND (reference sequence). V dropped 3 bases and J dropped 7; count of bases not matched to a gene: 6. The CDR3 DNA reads TGTGCCAGTAGTATCCGCACACAGGGGAATGAGCAGTTCTTC. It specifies CASSIRTQGNEQFF.

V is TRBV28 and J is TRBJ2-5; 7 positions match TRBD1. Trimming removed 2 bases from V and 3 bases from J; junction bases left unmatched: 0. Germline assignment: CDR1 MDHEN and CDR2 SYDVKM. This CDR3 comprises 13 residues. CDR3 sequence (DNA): TGTGCCAGCAGTTTAGGACAGGAAGAGACCCAGTACTTC. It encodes CASSLGQEETQYF.

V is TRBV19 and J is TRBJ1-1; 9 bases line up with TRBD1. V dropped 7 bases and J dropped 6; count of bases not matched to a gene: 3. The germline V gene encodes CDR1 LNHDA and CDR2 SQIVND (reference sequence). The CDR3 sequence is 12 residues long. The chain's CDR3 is CASNRGLSEAFF. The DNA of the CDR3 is TGTGCCAGTAACAGGGGGCTTTCTGAAGCTTTCTTT. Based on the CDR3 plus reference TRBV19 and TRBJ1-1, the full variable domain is DGGITQSPKYLFRKEGQNVTLSCEQNLNHDAMYWYRQDPGQGLRLIYYSQIVNDFQKGDIAEGYSVSREKKESFPLTVTSAQKNPTAFYLCASNRGLSEAFFGQGTRLTVV.

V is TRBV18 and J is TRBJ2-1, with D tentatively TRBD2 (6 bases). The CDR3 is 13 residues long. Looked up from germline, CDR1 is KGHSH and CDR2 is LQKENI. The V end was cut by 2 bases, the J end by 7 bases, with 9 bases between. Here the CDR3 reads CASSPVGRNEQFF. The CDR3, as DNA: TGTGCCAGCTCACCAGTGGGGAGGAATGAGCAGTTCTTC.

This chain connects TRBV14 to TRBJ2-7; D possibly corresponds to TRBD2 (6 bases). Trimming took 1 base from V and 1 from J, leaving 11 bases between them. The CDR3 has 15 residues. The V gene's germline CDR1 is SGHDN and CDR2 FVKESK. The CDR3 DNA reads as TGTGCCAGCAGCCAAGCGGGAGCCTTATCCTACGAGCAGTACTTC. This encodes CASSQAGALSYEQYF.

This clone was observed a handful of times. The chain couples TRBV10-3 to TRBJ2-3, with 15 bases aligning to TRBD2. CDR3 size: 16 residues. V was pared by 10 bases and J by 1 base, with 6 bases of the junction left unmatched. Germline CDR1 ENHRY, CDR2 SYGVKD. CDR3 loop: CATGLAGGGGTDTQYF. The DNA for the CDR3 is TGTGCCACGGGACTAGCGGGGGGAGGGGGCACAGATACGCAGTATTTT.

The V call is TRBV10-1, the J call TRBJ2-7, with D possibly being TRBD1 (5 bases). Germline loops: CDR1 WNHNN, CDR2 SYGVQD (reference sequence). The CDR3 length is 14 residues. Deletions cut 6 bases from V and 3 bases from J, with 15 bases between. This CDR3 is CASSADLTGYEQYF. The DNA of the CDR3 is TGCGCCAGCAGCGCCGACCTAACAGGCTACGAGCAGTACTTC.

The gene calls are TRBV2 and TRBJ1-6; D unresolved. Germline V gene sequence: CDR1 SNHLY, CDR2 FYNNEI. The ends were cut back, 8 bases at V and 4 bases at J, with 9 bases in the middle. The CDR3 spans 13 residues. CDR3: CASGGSYNSPLHF. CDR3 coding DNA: TGTGCCAGCGGTGGCAGTTATAATTCACCCCTCCACTTT.

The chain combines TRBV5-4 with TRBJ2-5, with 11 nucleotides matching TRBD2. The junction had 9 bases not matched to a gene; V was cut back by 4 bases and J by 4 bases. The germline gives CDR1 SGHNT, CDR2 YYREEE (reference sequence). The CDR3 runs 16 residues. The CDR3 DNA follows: TGTGCCAGCAGCCCGGATGGACTAGCGGGCCGAGAGACCCAGTACTTC. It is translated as CASSPDGLAGRETQYF.

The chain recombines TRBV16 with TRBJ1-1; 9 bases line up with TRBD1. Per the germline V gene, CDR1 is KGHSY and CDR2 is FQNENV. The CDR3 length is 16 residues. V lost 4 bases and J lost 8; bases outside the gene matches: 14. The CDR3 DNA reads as TGTGCCAGCAGCCTCAGGGTGGGACAGGGAGGAAGAGAAGCTTTCTTT. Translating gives CASSLRVGQGGREAFF.

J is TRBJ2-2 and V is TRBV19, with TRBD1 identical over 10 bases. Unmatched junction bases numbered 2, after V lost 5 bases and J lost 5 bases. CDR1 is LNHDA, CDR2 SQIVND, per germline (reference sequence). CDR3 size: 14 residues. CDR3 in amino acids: CASSVGQGTGELFF. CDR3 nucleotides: TGTGCCAGTAGTGTGGGACAGGGGACCGGGGAGCTGTTTTTT.

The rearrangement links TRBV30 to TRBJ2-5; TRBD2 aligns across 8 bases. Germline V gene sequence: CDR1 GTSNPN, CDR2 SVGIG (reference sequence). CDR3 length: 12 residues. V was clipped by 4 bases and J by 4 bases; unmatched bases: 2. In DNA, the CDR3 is TGTGCCTGGAATCTAGCGGGAGAGACCCAGTACTTC. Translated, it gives CAWNLAGETQYF.

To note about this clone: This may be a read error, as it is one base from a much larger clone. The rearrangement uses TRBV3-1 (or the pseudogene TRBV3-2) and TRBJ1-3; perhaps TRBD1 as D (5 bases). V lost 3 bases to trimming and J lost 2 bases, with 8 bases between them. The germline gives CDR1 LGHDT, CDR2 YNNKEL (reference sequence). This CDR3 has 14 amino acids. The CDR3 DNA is TGTGCCAGCAGCCAGACAGTAGCTGGAAACACCATATATTTT. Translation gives CASSQTVAGNTIYF.

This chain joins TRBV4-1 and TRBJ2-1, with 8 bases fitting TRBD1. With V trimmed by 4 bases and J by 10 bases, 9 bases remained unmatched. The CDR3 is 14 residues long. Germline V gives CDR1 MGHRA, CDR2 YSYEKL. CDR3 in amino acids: CASSRRGQGREQFF. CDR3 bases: TGCGCCAGCAGCCGCCGAGGACAGGGCAGGGAGCAGTTCTTC.

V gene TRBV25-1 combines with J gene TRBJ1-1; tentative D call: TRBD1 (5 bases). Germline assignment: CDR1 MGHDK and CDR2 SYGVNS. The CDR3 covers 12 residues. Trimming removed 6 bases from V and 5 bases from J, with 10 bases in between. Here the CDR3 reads CASRLGVTEAFF. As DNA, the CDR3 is TGTGCCAGCAGGTTAGGGGTAACTGAAGCTTTCTTT.

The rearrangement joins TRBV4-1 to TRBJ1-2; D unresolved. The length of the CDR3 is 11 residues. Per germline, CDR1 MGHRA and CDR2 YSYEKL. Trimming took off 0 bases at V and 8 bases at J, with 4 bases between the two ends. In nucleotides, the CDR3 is TGCGCCAGCAGCCAAGATCTAGGCTACACCTTC. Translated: CASSQDLGYTF.

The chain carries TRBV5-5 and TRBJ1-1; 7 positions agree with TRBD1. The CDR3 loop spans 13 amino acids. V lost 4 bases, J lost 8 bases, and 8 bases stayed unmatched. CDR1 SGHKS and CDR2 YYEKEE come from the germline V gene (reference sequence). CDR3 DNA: TGTGCCAGCAGCCCCAGACAGGGAGTAGAAGCTTTCTTT. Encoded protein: CASSPRQGVEAFF.

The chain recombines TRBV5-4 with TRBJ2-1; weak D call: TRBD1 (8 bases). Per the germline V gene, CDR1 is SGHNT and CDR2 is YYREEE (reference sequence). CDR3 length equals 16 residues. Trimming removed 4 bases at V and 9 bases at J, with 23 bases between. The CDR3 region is CASSIGQGGVLGEQFF. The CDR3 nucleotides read TGTGCCAGCAGCATCGGACAGGGAGGGGTATTGGGTGAGCAGTTCTTC.

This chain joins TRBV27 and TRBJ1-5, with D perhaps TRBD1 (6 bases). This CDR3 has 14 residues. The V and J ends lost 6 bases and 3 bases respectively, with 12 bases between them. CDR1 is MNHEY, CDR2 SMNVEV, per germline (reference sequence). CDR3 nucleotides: TGTGCCAGCAGACCAACAGGGACCAATCAGCCCCAGCATTTT. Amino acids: CASRPTGTNQPQHF.

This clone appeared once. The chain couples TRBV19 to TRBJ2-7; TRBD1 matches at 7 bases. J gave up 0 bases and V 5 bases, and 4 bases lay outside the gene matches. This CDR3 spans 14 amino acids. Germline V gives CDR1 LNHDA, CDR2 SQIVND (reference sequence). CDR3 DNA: TGTGCCAGTAGTGTGGGACAGTACTCCTACGAGCAGTACTTC. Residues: CASSVGQYSYEQYF.

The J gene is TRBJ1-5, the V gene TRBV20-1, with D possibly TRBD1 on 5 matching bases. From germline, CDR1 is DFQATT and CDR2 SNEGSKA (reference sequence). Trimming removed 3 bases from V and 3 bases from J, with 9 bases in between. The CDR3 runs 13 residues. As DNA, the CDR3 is TGCAGTGCTAGTTCGACAGTCAATCAGCCCCAGCATTTT. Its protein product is CSASSTVNQPQHF.

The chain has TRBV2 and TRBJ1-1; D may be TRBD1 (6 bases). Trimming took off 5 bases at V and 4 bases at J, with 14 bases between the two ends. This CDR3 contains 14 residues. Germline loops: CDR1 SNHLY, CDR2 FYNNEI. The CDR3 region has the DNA TGTGCCAGCAGTCACAGGGTGGGTGGCACTGAAGCTTTCTTT. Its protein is CASSHRVGGTEAFF.

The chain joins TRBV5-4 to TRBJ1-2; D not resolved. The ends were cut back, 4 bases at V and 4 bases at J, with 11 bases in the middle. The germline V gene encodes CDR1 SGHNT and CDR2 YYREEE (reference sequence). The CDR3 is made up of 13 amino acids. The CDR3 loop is CASSLPGSYGYTF. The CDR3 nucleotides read TGTGCCAGCAGCCTACCCGGGAGCTATGGCTACACCTTC.